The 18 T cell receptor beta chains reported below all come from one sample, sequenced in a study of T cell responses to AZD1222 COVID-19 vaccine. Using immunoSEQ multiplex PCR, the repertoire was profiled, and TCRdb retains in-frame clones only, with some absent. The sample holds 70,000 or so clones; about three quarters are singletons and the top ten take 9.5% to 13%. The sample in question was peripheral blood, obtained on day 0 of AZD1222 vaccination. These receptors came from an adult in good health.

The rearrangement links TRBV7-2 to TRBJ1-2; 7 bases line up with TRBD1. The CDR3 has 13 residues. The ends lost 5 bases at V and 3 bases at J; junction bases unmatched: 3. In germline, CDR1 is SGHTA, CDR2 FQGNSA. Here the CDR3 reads CASSPDRDYGYTF. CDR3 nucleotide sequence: TGTGCCAGCAGCCCCGACAGGGACTATGGCTACACCTTC.

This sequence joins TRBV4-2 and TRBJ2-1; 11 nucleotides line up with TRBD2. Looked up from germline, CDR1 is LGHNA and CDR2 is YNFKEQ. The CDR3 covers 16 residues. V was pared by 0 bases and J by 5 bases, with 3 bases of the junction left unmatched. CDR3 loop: CASSQDPSGGNNEQFF. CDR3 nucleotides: TGTGCCAGCAGCCAAGACCCTAGCGGGGGGAACAATGAGCAGTTCTTC.

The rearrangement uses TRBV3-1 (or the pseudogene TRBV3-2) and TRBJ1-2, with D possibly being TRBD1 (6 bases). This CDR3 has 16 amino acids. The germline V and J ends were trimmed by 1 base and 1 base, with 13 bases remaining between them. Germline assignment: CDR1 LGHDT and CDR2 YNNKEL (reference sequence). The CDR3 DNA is TGTGCCAGCAGCCAAGTACTGGACAGTGATAACTATGGCTACACCTTC. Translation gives CASSQVLDSDNYGYTF.

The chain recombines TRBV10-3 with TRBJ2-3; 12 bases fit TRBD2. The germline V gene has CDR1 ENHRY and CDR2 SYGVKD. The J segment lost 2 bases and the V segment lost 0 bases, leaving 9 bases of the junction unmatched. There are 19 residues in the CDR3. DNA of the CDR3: TGTGCCATCAGTGAGTCGGGGCTAGCGGGGGGGCGCGACACAGATACGCAGTATTTT. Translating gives CAISESGLAGGRDTDTQYF.

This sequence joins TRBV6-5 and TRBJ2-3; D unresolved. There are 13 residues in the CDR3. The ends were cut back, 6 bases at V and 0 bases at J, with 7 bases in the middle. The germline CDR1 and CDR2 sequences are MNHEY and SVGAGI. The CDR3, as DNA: TGTGCCAGCAGGTCACCCAGCACAGATACGCAGTATTTT. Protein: CASRSPSTDTQYF.

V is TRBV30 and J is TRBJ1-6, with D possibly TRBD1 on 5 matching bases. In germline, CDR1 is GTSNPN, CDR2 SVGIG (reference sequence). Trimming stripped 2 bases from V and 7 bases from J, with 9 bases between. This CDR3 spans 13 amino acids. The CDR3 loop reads CAWSTTENSPLHF. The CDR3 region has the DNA TGTGCCTGGAGTACGACAGAGAATTCACCCCTCCACTTT.

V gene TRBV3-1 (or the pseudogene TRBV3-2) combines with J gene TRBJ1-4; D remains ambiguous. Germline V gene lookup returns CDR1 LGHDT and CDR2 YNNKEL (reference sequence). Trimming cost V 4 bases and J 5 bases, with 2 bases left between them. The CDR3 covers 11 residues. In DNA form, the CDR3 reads TGTGCCAGCAGCCGGAATGAAAAACTGTTTTTT. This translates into CASSRNEKLFF.

CDR3 residues: CASSASMGDTEAFF. CDR3 coding DNA: TGTGCCAGTAGTGCTTCTATGGGGGACACTGAAGCTTTCTTT. The V call is TRBV19, the J call TRBJ1-1, with a weak D call TRBD1 (5 bases). V lost 5 bases and J lost 3, with 13 bases in between. This CDR3 is 14 amino acids long. CDR1 LNHDA and CDR2 SQIVND come from the germline V gene (reference sequence).

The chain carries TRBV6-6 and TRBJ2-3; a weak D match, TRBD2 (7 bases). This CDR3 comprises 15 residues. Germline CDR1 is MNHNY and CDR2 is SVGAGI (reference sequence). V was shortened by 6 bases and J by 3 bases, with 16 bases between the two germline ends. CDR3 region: CASRKTGGGTDTQYF. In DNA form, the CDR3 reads TGTGCCAGCAGGAAAACGGGGGGCGGGACAGATACGCAGTATTTT.

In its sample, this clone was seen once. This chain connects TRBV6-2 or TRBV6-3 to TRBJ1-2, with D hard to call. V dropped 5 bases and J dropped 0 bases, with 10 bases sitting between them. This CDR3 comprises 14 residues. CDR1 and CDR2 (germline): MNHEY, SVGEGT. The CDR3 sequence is CASSHKAANYGYTF. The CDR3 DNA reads TGTGCCAGCAGTCACAAGGCAGCTAACTATGGCTACACCTTC.

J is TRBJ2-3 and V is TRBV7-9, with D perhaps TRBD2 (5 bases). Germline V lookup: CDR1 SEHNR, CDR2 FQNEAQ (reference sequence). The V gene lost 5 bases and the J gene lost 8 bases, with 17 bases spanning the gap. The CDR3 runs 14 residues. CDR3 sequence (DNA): TGTGCCAGCAGCCCTCCTTGGGCCGGAGGTACGCAGTATTTT. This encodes CASSPPWAGGTQYF.

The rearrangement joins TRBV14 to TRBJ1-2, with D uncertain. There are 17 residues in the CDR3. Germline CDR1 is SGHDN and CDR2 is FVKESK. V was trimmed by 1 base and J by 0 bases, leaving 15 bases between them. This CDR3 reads CASSQGVGAVANYGYTF. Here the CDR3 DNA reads TGTGCCAGCAGCCAAGGGGTCGGAGCGGTAGCTAACTATGGCTACACCTTC.

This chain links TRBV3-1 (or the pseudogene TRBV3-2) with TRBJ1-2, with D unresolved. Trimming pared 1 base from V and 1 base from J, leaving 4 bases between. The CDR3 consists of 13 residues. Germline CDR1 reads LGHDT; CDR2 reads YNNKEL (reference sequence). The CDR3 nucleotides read TGTGCCAGCAGCCAAGCCCTTAACTATGGCTACACCTTC. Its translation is CASSQALNYGYTF.

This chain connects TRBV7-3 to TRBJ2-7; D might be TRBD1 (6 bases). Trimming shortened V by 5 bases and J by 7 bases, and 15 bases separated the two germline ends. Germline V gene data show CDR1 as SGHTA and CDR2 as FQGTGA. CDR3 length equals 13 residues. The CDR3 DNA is TGTGCCAGCAGCCCTTCACAGGGAGCAGAGCAGTACTTC. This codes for CASSPSQGAEQYF.

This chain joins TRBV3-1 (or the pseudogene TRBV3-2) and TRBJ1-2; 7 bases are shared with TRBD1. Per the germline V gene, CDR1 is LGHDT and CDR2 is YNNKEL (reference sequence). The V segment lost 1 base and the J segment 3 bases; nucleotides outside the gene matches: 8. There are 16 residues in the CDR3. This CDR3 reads CASSQGDRLIDYGYTF. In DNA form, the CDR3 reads TGTGCCAGCAGCCAAGGGGACAGACTGATCGACTATGGCTACACCTTC.

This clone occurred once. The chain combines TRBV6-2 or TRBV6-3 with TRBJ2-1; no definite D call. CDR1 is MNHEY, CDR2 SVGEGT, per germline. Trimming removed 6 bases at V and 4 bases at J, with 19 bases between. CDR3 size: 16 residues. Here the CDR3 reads CASSPSTQKPYNEQFF. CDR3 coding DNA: TGTGCCAGCAGCCCCTCTACCCAGAAGCCTTACAATGAGCAGTTCTTC.

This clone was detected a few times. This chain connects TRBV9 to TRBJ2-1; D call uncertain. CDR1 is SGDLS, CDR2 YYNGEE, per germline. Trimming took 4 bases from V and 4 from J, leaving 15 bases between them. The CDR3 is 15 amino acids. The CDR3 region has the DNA TGTGCCAGCAGCTCCCTTGGGGATGGTTACAATGAGCAGTTCTTC. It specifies CASSSLGDGYNEQFF.

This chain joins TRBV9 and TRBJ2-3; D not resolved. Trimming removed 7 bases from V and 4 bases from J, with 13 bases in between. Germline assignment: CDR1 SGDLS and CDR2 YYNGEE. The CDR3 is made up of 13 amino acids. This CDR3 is CASRGYTSDTQYF. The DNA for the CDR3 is TGTGCCAGCCGCGGATACACATCAGATACGCAGTATTTT.